One and the same sample provided the 24 T cell receptor beta chains below, sequenced in a study of blood T cells in healthy people across ages. A second PCR, run for roughly 7 to 12 cycles, used a sample-barcoded 5' primer plus a J-beta primer mix. Via MiXCR, TCRdb re-called the 5' RACE reads, giving one row per CDR3 protein. This sample has almost 1 million distinct CDR3 sequences; 51% occur once, and the top ten carry around 21%. The sequenced sample was blood. Every receptor here comes from an older woman in good health.

This chain links TRBV20-1 with TRBJ2-3; maybe TRBD2 (6 bases). The V and J ends lost 0 bases and 0 bases respectively, with 10 bases between them. The CDR3 sequence is 15 residues long. The germline V gene encodes CDR1 DFQATT and CDR2 SNEGSKA (reference sequence). This CDR3 is CSARDRLGSTDTQYF. In DNA, the CDR3 is TGCAGTGCTAGAGATCGACTAGGAAGCACAGATACGCAGTATTTT.

The rearrangement joins TRBV29-1 to TRBJ2-3; D might be TRBD1 or TRBD2, each matching 5 bases. CDR1 and CDR2 (germline): SQVTM, ANQGSEA. The CDR3 has 13 amino acids. The V gene lost 5 bases and the J gene lost 6 bases, with 15 bases spanning the gap. CDR3 sequence reads: CSVSSRGGDTQYF. The CDR3 DNA is TGCAGCGTTAGTTCTCGGGGCGGGGATACGCAGTATTTT.

The rearrangement uses TRBV7-9 and TRBJ1-5, with 11 bases identical to TRBD1. Unmatched junction bases numbered 9, after V lost 5 bases and J lost 0 bases. The CDR3 totals 18 residues. The germline CDR1 and CDR2 sequences are SEHNR and FQNEAQ (reference sequence). The CDR3 DNA reads as TGTGCCAGCAGCCTATGGACAGGGGGCTGGGGTAGCAATCAGCCCCAGCATTTT. It yields the protein CASSLWTGGWGSNQPQHF.

The chain combines TRBV7-8 with TRBJ2-3; 13 nucleotides match TRBD2. There are 15 residues in the CDR3. The trim removed 5 bases at V and 3 bases at J, leaving 2 bases unmatched. Germline V gene lookup returns CDR1 SGHVS and CDR2 FQNEAQ. CDR3: CASSVTSGRTDTQYF. The CDR3 DNA reads TGTGCCAGCAGCGTGACTAGCGGGAGGACAGATACGCAGTATTTT.

There are a few counts of this clonotype. The chain carries TRBV20-1 and TRBJ2-7; 11 nucleotides line up with TRBD2. This CDR3 comprises 14 residues. Per germline, CDR1 DFQATT and CDR2 SNEGSKA (reference sequence). V lost 4 bases, J lost 6 bases, and 8 bases stayed unmatched. The DNA of the CDR3 is TGCAGTGCTAATCCACTAGCGGGAGTTCTCGAGCAGTACTTC. This codes for CSANPLAGVLEQYF.

Many counts were recorded for this clonotype. The chain uses TRBV4-3 and TRBJ2-5, with D maybe TRBD1 (6 bases). V lost 4 bases to trimming and J lost 3 bases, with 9 bases between them. Germline V CDR1 and CDR2: LGHNA, YSLEER. The CDR3 has 13 residues. The chain's CDR3 is CASSRQAEETQYF. The CDR3 nucleotides are TGCGCCAGCAGCCGACAGGCAGAAGAGACCCAGTACTTC.

The chain recombines TRBV20-1 with TRBJ2-1, with 12 bases aligning to TRBD2. Losses at the gene ends were 2 bases for V and 5 bases for J; bases not matched to a gene: 7. The CDR3 runs to 16 residues. The germline gives CDR1 DFQATT, CDR2 SNEGSKA (reference sequence). As DNA, the CDR3 is TGCAGTGCTAGAAGGCTAGCGGGAGGGGTGGACAATGAGCAGTTCTTC. Translating gives CSARRLAGGVDNEQFF.

This clonotype was counted only a few times. The rearrangement links TRBV29-1 to TRBJ1-4; the D gene is possibly TRBD1 (6 bases). V dropped 5 bases and J dropped 0 bases, with 13 bases sitting between them. Looked up from germline, CDR1 is SQVTM and CDR2 is ANQGSEA. This CDR3 is built from 15 residues. Here the CDR3 reads CSVLGDISTNEKLFF. DNA for the CDR3: TGCAGCGTTTTGGGGGACATTTCAACTAATGAAAAACTGTTTTTT.

This clonotype was seen only a few times. This rearrangement joins TRBV5-1 to TRBJ2-5; the D is unclear. V was pared by 1 base and J by 5 bases, with 9 bases between. This CDR3 has 13 amino acids. CDR1 and CDR2 (germline): SGHRS, YFSETQ. CDR3 sequence: CASSLSGFETQYF. The CDR3 nucleotides read TGCGCCAGCAGCTTGTCCGGGTTCGAGACCCAGTACTTC.

The V gene is TRBV18, the J gene TRBJ1-2; 7 positions agree with TRBD1. V lost 3 bases, J lost 4 bases, and 20 bases stayed unmatched. The CDR3 sequence is 19 residues long. Germline V gives CDR1 KGHSH, CDR2 LQKENI. CDR3 nucleotide sequence: TGTGCCAGCTCACCCATCTTCACTCTCACACAGGGGCCAACCTATGGCTACACCTTC. It translates to CASSPIFTLTQGPTYGYTF.

The gene calls are TRBV12-3 or TRBV12-4 and TRBJ1-5, with D perhaps TRBD1 (5 bases). The V end lost 3 bases, the J end lost 5 bases, and 11 bases lay between the germline ends. The CDR3 spans 14 residues. CDR3 sequence (DNA): TGTGCCAGCAGTTTGCGGGGACCATATCAGCCCCAGCATTTT. Its translation is CASSLRGPYQPQHF.

J is TRBJ2-7 and V is TRBV4-1; D is uncertain. The J call may not be correct, given that the DNA end is closer to TRBJ2-5. This CDR3 is built from 14 residues. Per the germline V gene, CDR1 is MGHRA and CDR2 is YSYEKL. This CDR3 reads CASSQSSGVQTQYF. The DNA for the CDR3 is TGCGCCAGCAGCCAATCCTCAGGCGTTCAGACCCAGTACTTC.

In its sample, this clonotype was seen many times. The gene calls are TRBV7-2 and TRBJ2-7; the match to TRBD2 covers 9 bases. Germline V gives CDR1 SGHTA, CDR2 FQGNSA. The length of the CDR3 is 15 residues. J was trimmed by 3 bases and V by 2 bases; bases with no gene match: 5. The CDR3 sequence is CASSLSSAGGYEQYF. In DNA, the CDR3 is TGTGCCAGCAGCTTATCTTCAGCGGGAGGCTACGAGCAGTACTTC.

The table lists this clonotype with a count of one. The chain links TRBV3-1 to TRBJ2-3, with 7 positions matching TRBD1. V gave up 8 bases and J gave up 4 bases; unmatched junction bases: 12. The CDR3 consists of 15 residues. Germline CDR1 is LGHDT and CDR2 is YNNKEL (reference sequence). In nucleotides, the CDR3 is TGTGCCAGCCTAGCCAGGACAGGTAAAGCAGATACGCAGTATTTT. Translating gives CASLARTGKADTQYF.

The chain is built from TRBV18 and TRBJ2-1; D gene unclear. Looked up from germline, CDR1 is KGHSH and CDR2 is LQKENI. Trimming stripped 4 bases from V and 10 bases from J, with 11 bases between. The CDR3 extends over 12 amino acids. In nucleotides, the CDR3 is TGTGCCAGCTCACAGGTCGTCGAGGAGCAGTTCTTC. This sequence encodes CASSQVVEEQFF. Combining the CDR3 with reference TRBV18 and TRBJ2-1 gives the whole variable domain NAGVMQNPRHLVRRRGQEARLRCSPMKGHSHVYWYRQLPEEGLKFMVYLQKENIIDESGMPKERFSAEFPKEGPSILRIQQVVRGDSAAYFCASSQVVEEQFFGPGTRLTVL.

The table lists this clonotype with a few counts. The chain joins TRBV20-1 to TRBJ2-3; D possibly corresponds to TRBD1 (6 bases). The CDR3 covers 13 residues. The germline V gene has CDR1 DFQATT and CDR2 SNEGSKA (reference sequence). The germline V and J ends were trimmed by 4 bases and 4 bases, with 12 bases remaining between them. CDR3 region: CSAKQGLSDTQYF. The DNA for the CDR3 is TGCAGTGCTAAACAGGGTTTATCAGATACGCAGTATTTT.

Comment on this clonotype: This may arise from a read error, as a much more abundant clone is one base away. The chain carries TRBV5-1 and TRBJ2-1, with a possible D match to TRBD2 (5 bases). Germline values: CDR1 SGHRS, CDR2 YFSETQ. This CDR3 spans 14 amino acids. CDR3 protein: CAGSLTGSYNEQFF. CDR3 DNA: TGCGCCGGCAGCTTGACGGGGTCCTACAATGAGCAGTTCTTC. Combining the CDR3 with reference TRBV5-1 and TRBJ2-1 gives the whole variable domain KAGVTQTPRYLIKTRGQQVTLSCSPISGHRSVSWYQQTPGQGLQFLFEYFSETQRNKGNFPGRFSGRQFSNSRSEMNVSTLELGDSALYLCAGSLTGSYNEQFFGPGTRLTVL.

This rearrangement joins TRBV28 to TRBJ2-3, with 9 bases lining up with TRBD2. The CDR3 consists of 16 residues. Per germline, CDR1 MDHEN and CDR2 SYDVKM. V trimming: 5 bases; J trimming: 0 bases; junction bases outside the gene matches: 6. CDR3 sequence (DNA): TGTGCCAGCAGTAGACTAGCGGCAACTAGCACAGATACGCAGTATTTT. Translation gives CASSRLAATSTDTQYF.

This chain connects TRBV12-3 or TRBV12-4 to TRBJ1-2; no clear D. Trimming took 6 bases from V and 8 from J, leaving 10 bases between them. The CDR3 has 11 amino acids. The CDR3 DNA reads as TGTGCCAGCAGGACGCTGGGGGGCTACACCTTC. This sequence encodes CASRTLGGYTF.

This chain joins TRBV18 and TRBJ2-5, with TRBD2 matching 7 bases. The J call may be wrong; the DNA end is better matched by TRBJ2-7. CDR1 and CDR2 from the germline V gene are KGHSH and LQKENI. CDR3 length: 15 amino acids. CDR3 residues: CASSPLMRENYEQYF. As DNA, the CDR3 is TGTGCCAGCTCACCATTAATGCGGGAGAACTACGAGCAGTACTTC.

The chain joins TRBV12-5 to TRBJ2-1, with D maybe TRBD1 (5 bases). The CDR3 covers 12 residues. Trimming took 1 base from V and 9 from J, leaving 7 bases between them. Germline CDR1 and CDR2: LGHNT and FRNRAP. The CDR3 region has the DNA TGTGCTAGTGGTTTGGATCAGGGTGAGCAGTTCTTC. As protein: CASGLDQGEQFF. Combining the CDR3 with reference TRBV12-5 and TRBJ2-1 gives the whole variable domain DARVTQTPRHKVTEMGQEVTMRCQPILGHNTVFWYRQTMMQGLELLAYFRNRAPLDDSGMPKDRFSAEMPDATLATLKIQPSEPRDSAVYFCASGLDQGEQFFGPGTRLTVL.

V and J are TRBV7-2 and TRBJ2-3; the match to TRBD2 covers 8 bases. Trimming cost V 8 bases and J 3 bases; bases outside gene matches: 13. CDR3 size: 16 residues. The germline V gene encodes CDR1 SGHTA and CDR2 FQGNSA. This CDR3 reads CASVPVAGRPTDTQYF. In DNA, the CDR3 is TGTGCCAGCGTCCCGGTAGCGGGAAGACCAACAGATACGCAGTATTTT.

This clonotype was detected a few times. The J gene is TRBJ2-3, the V gene TRBV20-1, with 9 bases matching TRBD1. V was clipped by 5 bases and J by 3 bases; unmatched bases: 6. The CDR3 has 14 residues. Germline V gene data show CDR1 as DFQATT and CDR2 as SNEGSKA (reference sequence). As DNA, the CDR3 is TGCAGTGCTCTGGACAGGGGTGAGACAGATACGCAGTATTTT. It encodes CSALDRGETDTQYF.

The sample holds one count of this clonotype. The J gene is TRBJ2-3, the V gene TRBV9; 9 bases fit TRBD1. Germline assignment: CDR1 SGDLS and CDR2 YYNGEE. The CDR3 is 15 residues long. V lost 4 bases, J lost 6 bases, and 9 bases stayed unmatched. The CDR3 protein is CASSSRDRDRDTQYF. DNA of the CDR3: TGTGCCAGCAGCTCCAGGGACAGGGATCGGGATACGCAGTATTTT.